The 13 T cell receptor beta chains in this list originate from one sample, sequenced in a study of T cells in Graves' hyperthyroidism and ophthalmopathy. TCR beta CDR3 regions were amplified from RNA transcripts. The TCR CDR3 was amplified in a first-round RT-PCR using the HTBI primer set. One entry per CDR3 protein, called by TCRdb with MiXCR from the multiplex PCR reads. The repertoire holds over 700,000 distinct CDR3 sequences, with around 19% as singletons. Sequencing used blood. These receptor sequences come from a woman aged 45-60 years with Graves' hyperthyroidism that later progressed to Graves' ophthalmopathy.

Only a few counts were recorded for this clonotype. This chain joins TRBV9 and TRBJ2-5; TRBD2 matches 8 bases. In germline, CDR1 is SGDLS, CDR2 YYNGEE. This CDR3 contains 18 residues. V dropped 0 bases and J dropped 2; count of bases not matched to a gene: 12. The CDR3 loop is CASSVGGSGAGGQETQYF. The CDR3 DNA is TGTGCCAGCAGCGTAGGGGGCTCGGGGGCGGGGGGACAAGAGACCCAGTACTTC.

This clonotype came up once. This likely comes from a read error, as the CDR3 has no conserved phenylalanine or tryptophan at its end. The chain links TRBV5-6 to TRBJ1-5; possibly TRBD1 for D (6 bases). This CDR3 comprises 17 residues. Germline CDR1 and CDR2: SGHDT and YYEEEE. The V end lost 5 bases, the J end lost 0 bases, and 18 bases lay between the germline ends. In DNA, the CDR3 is TGTGCCAGCAGTCCTTTCCGGGACATCGATAGCAATCAGCCCCAGCATTCT. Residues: CASSPFRDIDSNQPQHS.

CDR3 coding DNA: TGTGCCAGCAGTAAGGGACAAGTCCATGAGCAGTTCTTC. Translated, it gives CASSKGQVHEQFF. The rearrangement uses TRBV6-1 and TRBJ2-1; perhaps TRBD1 as D (6 bases). The CDR3 spans 13 residues. Germline V gene sequence: CDR1 MNHNS, CDR2 SASEGT. V was pared by 5 bases and J by 8 bases, with 13 bases between.

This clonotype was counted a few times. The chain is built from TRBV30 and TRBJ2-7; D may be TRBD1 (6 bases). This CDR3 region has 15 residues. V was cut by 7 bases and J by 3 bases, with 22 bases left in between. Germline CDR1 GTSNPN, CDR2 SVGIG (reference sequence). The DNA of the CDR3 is TGTGCCTCGACCGCCCCGGGACACAGAATCTACGAGCAGTACTTC. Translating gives CASTAPGHRIYEQYF.

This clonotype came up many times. CDR3: CASSLTGQTRSPLHF. The DNA for the CDR3 is TGCGCCAGCAGCTTAACAGGGCAGACACGTTCACCCCTCCACTTT. The J gene is TRBJ1-6, the V gene TRBV5-1; a weak D match, TRBD1 (6 bases). Per germline, CDR1 SGHRS and CDR2 YFSETQ. The CDR3 loop spans 15 amino acids. The V end lost 2 bases, the J end lost 9 bases, and 15 bases lay between the germline ends. Full variable domain (rest looked up from reference TRBV5-1 and TRBJ1-6): KAGVTQTPRYLIKTRGQQVTLSCSPISGHRSVSWYQQTPGQGLQFLFEYFSETQRNKGNFPGRFSGRQFSNSRSEMNVSTLELGDSALYLCASSLTGQTRSPLHFGNGTRLTVT.

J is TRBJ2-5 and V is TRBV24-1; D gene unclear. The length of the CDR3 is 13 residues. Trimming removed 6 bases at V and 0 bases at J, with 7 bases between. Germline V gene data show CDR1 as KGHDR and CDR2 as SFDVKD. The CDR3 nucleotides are TGTGCCACCAGTAGCTCACACCAAGAGACCCAGTACTTC. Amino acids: CATSSSHQETQYF.

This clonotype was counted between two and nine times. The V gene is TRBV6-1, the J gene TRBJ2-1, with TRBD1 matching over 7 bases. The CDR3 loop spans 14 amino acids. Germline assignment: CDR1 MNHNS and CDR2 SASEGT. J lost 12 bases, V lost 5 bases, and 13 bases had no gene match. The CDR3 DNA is TGTGCCAGCAGTCCCAGGGGGTCCGCTTGGGGGCAGTTCTTC. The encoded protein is CASSPRGSAWGQFF.

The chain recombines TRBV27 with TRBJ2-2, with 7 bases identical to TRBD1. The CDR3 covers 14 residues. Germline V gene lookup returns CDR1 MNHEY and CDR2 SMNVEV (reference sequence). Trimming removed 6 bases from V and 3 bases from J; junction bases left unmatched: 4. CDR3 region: CASSPDRDTGELFF. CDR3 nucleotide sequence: TGTGCCAGCAGCCCTGACAGGGACACCGGGGAGCTGTTTTTT.

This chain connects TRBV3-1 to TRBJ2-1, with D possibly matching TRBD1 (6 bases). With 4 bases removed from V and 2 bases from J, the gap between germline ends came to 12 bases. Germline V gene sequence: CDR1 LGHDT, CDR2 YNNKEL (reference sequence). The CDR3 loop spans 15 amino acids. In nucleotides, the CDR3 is TGTGCCAGCAGCCGATCGACAGGCACCTACAATGAGCAGTTCTTC. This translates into CASSRSTGTYNEQFF.

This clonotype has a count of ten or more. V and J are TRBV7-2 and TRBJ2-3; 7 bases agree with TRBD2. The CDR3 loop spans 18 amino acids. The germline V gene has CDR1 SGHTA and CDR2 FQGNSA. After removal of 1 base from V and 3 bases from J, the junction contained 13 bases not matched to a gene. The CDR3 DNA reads TGTGCCAGCAGCTTAGAGGTCCTGGGACTATATATGACAGATACGCAGTATTTT. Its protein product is CASSLEVLGLYMTDTQYF.

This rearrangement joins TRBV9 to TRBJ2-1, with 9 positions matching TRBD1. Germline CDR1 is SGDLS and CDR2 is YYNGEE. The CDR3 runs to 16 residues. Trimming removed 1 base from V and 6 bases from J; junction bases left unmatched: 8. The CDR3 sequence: CASSVTTGGMGNEQFF. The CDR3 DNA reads TGTGCCAGCAGCGTAACAACAGGGGGCATGGGCAATGAGCAGTTCTTC.

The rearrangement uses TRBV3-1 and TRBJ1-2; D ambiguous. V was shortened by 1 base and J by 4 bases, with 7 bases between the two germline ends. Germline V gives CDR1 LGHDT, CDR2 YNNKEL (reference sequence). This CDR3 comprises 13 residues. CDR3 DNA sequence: TGTGCCAGCAGCCAAGGTCTGGGCTATGGCTACACCTTC. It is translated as CASSQGLGYGYTF. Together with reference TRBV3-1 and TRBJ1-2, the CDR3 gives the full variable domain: DTAVSQTPKYLVTQMGNDKSIKCEQNLGHDTMYWYKQDSKKFLKIMFSYNNKELIINETVPNRFSPKSPDKAHLNLHINSLELGDSAVYFCASSQGLGYGYTFGSGTRLTVV.

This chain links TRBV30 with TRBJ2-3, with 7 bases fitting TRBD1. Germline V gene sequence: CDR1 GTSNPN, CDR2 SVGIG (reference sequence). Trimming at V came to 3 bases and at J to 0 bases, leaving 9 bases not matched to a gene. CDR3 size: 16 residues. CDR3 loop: CAWSKGDSPSTDTQYF. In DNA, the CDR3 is TGTGCCTGGAGCAAGGGGGACAGCCCTAGCACAGATACGCAGTATTTT.